A selection of T cell receptor beta chains follows, all from one sample in a study of Ad26.COV2.S vaccination and SARS-CoV-2 variants. Libraries were prepared by immunoSEQ multiplex PCR; TCRdb keeps only in-frame clonotypes and omits some of them. The sample carries 300,000 to 450,000 clones, about 92% recorded once. The source material was peripheral blood, sampled after recovery from COVID-19. The source of these receptors is a human donor who had recovered from COVID-19. Both conserved end residues are part of each CDR3. Each record gives: V gene, D gene, J gene, clone size, CDR3 protein, CDR3 DNA. The D gene is left open where the match is weak. Clone size appears in some rows only: once, few, many, or a class for an expanded clone.

V gene: TRBV6-1; D gene: -; J gene: TRBJ1-4; clone size: -; CDR3 protein: CASSSQVYNEKLFF; CDR3 DNA: TGTGCCAGCAGTTCACAGGTTTATAATGAAAAACTGTTTTTT
V gene: TRBV6-2/TRBV6-3; D gene: -; J gene: TRBJ1-1; clone size: -; CDR3 protein: CASSSQGGGTEAFF; CDR3 DNA: TGTGCCAGCAGTTCTCAGGGAGGGGGCACTGAAGCTTTCTTT
V gene: TRBV5-8; D gene: -; J gene: TRBJ1-2; clone size: -; CDR3 protein: CASSSGFTYGYTF; CDR3 DNA: TGTGCCAGCAGCTCGGGGTTTACTTATGGCTACACCTTC
V gene: TRBV2; D gene: TRBD1; J gene: TRBJ1-1; clone size: -; CDR3 protein: CASSEARQGDGEAFF; CDR3 DNA: TGTGCCAGCAGTGAAGCAAGACAGGGGGACGGTGAAGCTTTCTTT
V gene: TRBV5-6; D gene: -; J gene: TRBJ1-6; clone size: once; CDR3 protein: CASSNTDSRSSYNSPLHF; CDR3 DNA: TGTGCCAGCAGCAATACGGACTCAAGGAGCTCCTATAATTCACCCCTCCACTTT
V gene: TRBV5-1; D gene: TRBD2; J gene: TRBJ2-1; clone size: -; CDR3 protein: CASSTRTSGGYEQFF; CDR3 DNA: TGCGCCAGCAGCACCCGGACTAGCGGGGGGTATGAGCAGTTCTTC
V gene: TRBV6-5; D gene: TRBD1; J gene: TRBJ2-7; clone size: -; CDR3 protein: CASSTARDRVHEQYF; CDR3 DNA: TGTGCCAGCAGTACAGCCCGGGACAGGGTCCACGAGCAGTACTTC
V gene: TRBV12-5; D gene: TRBD2; J gene: TRBJ2-7; clone size: -; CDR3 protein: CASGLVPQALSSGGRYEQYF; CDR3 DNA: TGTGCTAGTGGTTTGGTACCCCAAGCACTCTCTAGCGGGGGGAGGTACGAGCAGTACTTC
V gene: TRBV9; D gene: -; J gene: TRBJ1-1; clone size: -; CDR3 protein: CASSNQGSEAFF; CDR3 DNA: TGTGCCAGCAGCAATCAGGGTTCTGAAGCTTTCTTT
V gene: TRBV2; D gene: -; J gene: TRBJ2-6; clone size: -; CDR3 protein: CASSKWTVSGANVLTF; CDR3 DNA: TGTGCCAGCAGCAAATGGACGGTATCTGGGGCCAACGTCCTGACTTTC
V gene: TRBV9; D gene: TRBD2; J gene: TRBJ2-2; clone size: once; CDR3 protein: CASSVSGGASGELFF; CDR3 DNA: TGTGCCAGCAGCGTGAGCGGGGGGGCCTCCGGGGAGCTGTTTTTT
V gene: TRBV6-6; D gene: TRBD2; J gene: TRBJ2-2; clone size: -; CDR3 protein: CASSWEGVGTGELFF; CDR3 DNA: TGTGCCAGCAGTTGGGAGGGTGTGGGCACCGGGGAGCTGTTTTTT
V gene: TRBV4-1; D gene: -; J gene: TRBJ1-4; clone size: once; CDR3 protein: CASSPYPGEGEKLFF; CDR3 DNA: TGCGCCAGCAGCCCCTATCCCGGGGAGGGCGAAAAACTGTTTTTT
V gene: TRBV9; D gene: -; J gene: TRBJ2-5; clone size: -; CDR3 protein: CASSGTGMETQYF; CDR3 DNA: TGTGCCAGCAGCGGAACAGGGATGGAGACCCAGTACTTC
V gene: TRBV19; D gene: -; J gene: TRBJ1-1; clone size: -; CDR3 protein: CASSIEGQTEAFF; CDR3 DNA: TGTGCCAGTAGTATAGAAGGTCAGACTGAAGCTTTCTTT
V gene: TRBV9; D gene: -; J gene: TRBJ2-5; clone size: -; CDR3 protein: CASSNRETQYF; CDR3 DNA: TGTGCCAGTAGCAACCGGGAGACCCAGTACTTC